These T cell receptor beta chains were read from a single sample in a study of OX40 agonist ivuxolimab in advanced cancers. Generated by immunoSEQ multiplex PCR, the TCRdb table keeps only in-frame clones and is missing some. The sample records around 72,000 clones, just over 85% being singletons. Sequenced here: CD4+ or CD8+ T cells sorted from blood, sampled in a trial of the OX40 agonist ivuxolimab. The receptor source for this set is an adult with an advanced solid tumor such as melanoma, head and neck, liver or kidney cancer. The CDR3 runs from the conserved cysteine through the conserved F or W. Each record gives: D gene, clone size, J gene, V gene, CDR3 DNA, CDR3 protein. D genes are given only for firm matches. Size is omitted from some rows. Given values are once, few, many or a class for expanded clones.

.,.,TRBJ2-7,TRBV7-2,TGTGCCAGCAGTCCCCGGGCGGTCCCCCACGAGCAGTACTTC,CASSPRAVPHEQYF
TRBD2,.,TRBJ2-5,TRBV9,TGTGCCAGCAGCGTAGGGGGGGGACCCCAAGAGACCCAGTACTTC,CASSVGGGPQETQYF
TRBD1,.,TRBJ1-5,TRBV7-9,TGTGCCAGCAGCTCACTTTCGACAGGGAATCAGCCCCAGCATTTT,CASSSLSTGNQPQHF
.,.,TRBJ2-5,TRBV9,TGTGCCAGCAGCCCTACCCCCGTCCGGGAGACCCAGTACTTC,CASSPTPVRETQYF
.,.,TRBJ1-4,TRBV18,TGTGCCAGCCGGGGTAGTGCAGCAACTAATGAAAAACTGTTTTTT,CASRGSAATNEKLFF
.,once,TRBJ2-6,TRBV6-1,TGTGCCAGCAGTGAAAGGCTCGTCCTGACTTTC,CASSERLVLTF
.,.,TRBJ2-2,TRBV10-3,TGTGCCATCACGTCGGACACCGGGGAGCTGTTTTTT,CAITSDTGELFF
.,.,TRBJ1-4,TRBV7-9,TGTGCCAGCAGCTTAGTGAGCAGAGCCGAGGGAAAACTGTTTTTT,CASSLVSRAEGKLFF
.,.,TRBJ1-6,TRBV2,TGTGCCAGCAGTGATACGGCAGTCGAGAATTCACCCCTCCACTTT,CASSDTAVENSPLHF
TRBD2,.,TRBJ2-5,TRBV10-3,TGTGCCATCAGTGACGGAGCGGGGGTGGTAGAGACCCAGTACTTC,CAISDGAGVVETQYF
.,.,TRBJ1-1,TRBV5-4,TGTGCCAGCAGCTTGAGGGTCGAGGGCACTGAAGCTTTCTTT,CASSLRVEGTEAFF
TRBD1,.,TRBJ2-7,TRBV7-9,TGTGCCAGTGGTCCCGGGACAGGGTCCTACGAGCAGTACTTC,CASGPGTGSYEQYF
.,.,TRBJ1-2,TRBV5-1,TGCGCCAGCAGCTTGGAAGTGGGTAACTATGGCTACACCTTC,CASSLEVGNYGYTF
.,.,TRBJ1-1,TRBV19,TGTGCCAGTCTACTTGGGGGGACCCCGGGTTCTAAAGCTTTCTTT,CASLLGGTPGSKAFF
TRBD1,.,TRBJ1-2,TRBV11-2,TGTGCCAGCAGCCCGGACAGGCTAAAGTATGGCTACACCTTC,CASSPDRLKYGYTF
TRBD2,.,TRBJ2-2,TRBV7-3,TGTGCCAGCAGCCCGACTAGCGGGGGAAACACCGGGGAGCTGTTTTTT,CASSPTSGGNTGELFF
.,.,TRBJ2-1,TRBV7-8,TGTGCCAGCAGGGTTTACAATGAGCAGTTCTTC,CASRVYNEQFF
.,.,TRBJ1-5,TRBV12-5,TGTGCTAGTGGTTTGGGTAGTACAGGGACACCCGGCAATCAGCCCCAGCATTTT,CASGLGSTGTPGNQPQHF
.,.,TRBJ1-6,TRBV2,TGTGCCAGCAGAGGACAAGGCTATAATTCACCCCTCCACTTT,CASRGQGYNSPLHF
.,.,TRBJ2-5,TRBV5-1,TGCGCCAGCAGCCCCTGGACAGCGCAAGAGACCCAGTACTTC,CASSPWTAQETQYF
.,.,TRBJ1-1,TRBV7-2,TGTGCCAGCAGCTGGGACACCCAGAACACTGAAGCTTTCTTT,CASSWDTQNTEAFF
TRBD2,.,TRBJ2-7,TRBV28,TGTGCCAGCAGATCCCTTAGCGGGGACCCATACGAGCAGTACTTC,CASRSLSGDPYEQYF
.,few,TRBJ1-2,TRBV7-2,TGTGCCAGCAGCTTAGGAGGGAACTATGGCTACACCTTC,CASSLGGNYGYTF
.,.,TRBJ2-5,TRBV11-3,TGTGCCAGCAGCATATCGGGGGACCGGGAGACCCAGTACTTC,CASSISGDRETQYF
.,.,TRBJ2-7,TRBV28,TGTGCCAGCAGTTTGACAGTTTACGAGCAGTACTTC,CASSLTVYEQYF
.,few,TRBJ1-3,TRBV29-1,TGCAGCGTAGAAGGGGGAAACACCATATATTTT,CSVEGGNTIYF
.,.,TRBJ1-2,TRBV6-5,TGTGCCAGCAGCTCAGACACGTATGGCTACACCTTC,CASSSDTYGYTF
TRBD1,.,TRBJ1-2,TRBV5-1,TGCGCCAGCAGCCCTTCACAGGGGGCGAACTATGGCTACACCTTC,CASSPSQGANYGYTF
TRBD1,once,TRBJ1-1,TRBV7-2,TGTGCCAGCAGCTCACAGGGGGTCACGAACACTGAAGCTTTCTTT,CASSSQGVTNTEAFF
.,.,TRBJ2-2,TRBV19,TGTGCCAGTAATATCCAGGGGAACACCGGGGAGCTGTTTTTT,CASNIQGNTGELFF
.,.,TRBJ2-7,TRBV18,TGTGCCAGCTCACCCACCGACTACGAGCAGTACTTC,CASSPTDYEQYF
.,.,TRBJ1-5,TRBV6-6,TGTGCCAGCAGACAAAATAGCAATCAGCCCCAGCATTTT,CASRQNSNQPQHF
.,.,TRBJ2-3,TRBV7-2,TGTGCCAGCAGCTTAGGGACCTTCACAGATACGCAGTATTTT,CASSLGTFTDTQYF
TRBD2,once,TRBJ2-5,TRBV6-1,TGTGCCAGCGGGGAGCGGGGTCTAGAGACCCAGTACTTC,CASGERGLETQYF
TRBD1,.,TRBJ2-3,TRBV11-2,TGTGCCAGCAGCTACCCAATTGACAGGGGAGGAACAGATACGCAGTATTTT,CASSYPIDRGGTDTQYF
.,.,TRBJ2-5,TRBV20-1,TGCAGTGCACCAGGCGCCCAGTACTTC,CSAPGAQYF
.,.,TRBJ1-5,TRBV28,TGTGCCAGCAGGGATCCGGGAACCACCTTTCTCAATCAGCCCCAGCATTTT,CASRDPGTTFLNQPQHF
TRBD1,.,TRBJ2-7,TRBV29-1,TGCAGCGCAGGGGGTTTCTCCTACGAGCAGTACTTC,CSAGGFSYEQYF
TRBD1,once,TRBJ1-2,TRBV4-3,TGCGCCAGCAGCCTACGGACAGGGGACTATGGCTACACCTTC,CASSLRTGDYGYTF
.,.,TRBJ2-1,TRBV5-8,TGTGCCAGCAGCTATATCCTCGGGCCCAGCTCCTACAATGAGCAGTTCTTC,CASSYILGPSSYNEQFF
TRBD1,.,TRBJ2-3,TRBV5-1,TGCGCCAGCAGCTTGGCTAGACAGGGGGAAGATACGCAGTATTTT,CASSLARQGEDTQYF
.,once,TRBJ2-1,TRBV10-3,TGTGCCATCCAGGGTAGCGGATCTACCTCCTACAATGAGCAGTTCTTC,CAIQGSGSTSYNEQFF
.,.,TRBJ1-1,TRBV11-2,TGTGCCAGCAGCTTCGGTCCCGGGGTGAACACTGAAGCTTTCTTT,CASSFGPGVNTEAFF
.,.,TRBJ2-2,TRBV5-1,TGCGCCAGCAGCCTACGAGCCGAGGGCCCGAACACCGGGGAGCTGTTTTTT,CASSLRAEGPNTGELFF